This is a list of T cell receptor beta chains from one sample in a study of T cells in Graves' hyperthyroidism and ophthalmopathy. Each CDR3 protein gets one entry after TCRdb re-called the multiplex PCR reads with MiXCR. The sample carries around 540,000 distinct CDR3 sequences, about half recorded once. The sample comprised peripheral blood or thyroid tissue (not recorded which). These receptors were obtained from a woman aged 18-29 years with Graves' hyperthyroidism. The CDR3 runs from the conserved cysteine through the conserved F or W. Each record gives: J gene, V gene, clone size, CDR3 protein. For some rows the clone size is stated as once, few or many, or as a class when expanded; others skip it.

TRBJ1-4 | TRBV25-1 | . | CASSALNDATNEKLFF
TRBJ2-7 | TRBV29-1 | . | CSVDEGGSYYEQYF
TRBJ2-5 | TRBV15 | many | CATSRTGPPTQYF
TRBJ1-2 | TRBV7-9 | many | CASSVTHYGYTF
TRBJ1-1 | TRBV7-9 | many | CASSFEENTEAFF
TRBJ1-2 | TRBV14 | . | CASNVMGGESNYGYTF
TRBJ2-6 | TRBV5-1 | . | CASSLLSGGANVLTF
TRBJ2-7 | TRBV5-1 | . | CASRLQSGASEQYF
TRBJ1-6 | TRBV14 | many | CASSQLGRGNSPLHF
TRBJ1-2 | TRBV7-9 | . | CASSPGPSDYGYTF
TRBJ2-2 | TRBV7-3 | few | CASSFGTSSNTGELFF
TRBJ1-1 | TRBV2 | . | CASSHHPGMNTEAFF
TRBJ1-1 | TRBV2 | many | CASSARWAEAFF
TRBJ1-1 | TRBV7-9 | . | CASSPPPLNTEAFF
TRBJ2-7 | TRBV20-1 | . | CSARRDYSYEQYF
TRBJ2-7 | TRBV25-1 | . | CASSHRDSPWDEQYF
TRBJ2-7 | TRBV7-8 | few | CASSLVQISYEQYF
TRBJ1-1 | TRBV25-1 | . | CAQGGGGFTEAFF
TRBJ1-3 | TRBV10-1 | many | CASSEDRLGNTIYF
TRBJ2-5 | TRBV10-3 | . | CASSYRVQETQYF
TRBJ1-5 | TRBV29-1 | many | CSVEEAGEGQPQHF
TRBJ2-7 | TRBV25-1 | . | CASSRPGAGGEQYF
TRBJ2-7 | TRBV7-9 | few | CASSLGGSAGSSYEQYF
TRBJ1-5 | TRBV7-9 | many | CASSQGPLNQPQHF
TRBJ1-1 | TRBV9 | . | CASSVGGHRSTEAFF